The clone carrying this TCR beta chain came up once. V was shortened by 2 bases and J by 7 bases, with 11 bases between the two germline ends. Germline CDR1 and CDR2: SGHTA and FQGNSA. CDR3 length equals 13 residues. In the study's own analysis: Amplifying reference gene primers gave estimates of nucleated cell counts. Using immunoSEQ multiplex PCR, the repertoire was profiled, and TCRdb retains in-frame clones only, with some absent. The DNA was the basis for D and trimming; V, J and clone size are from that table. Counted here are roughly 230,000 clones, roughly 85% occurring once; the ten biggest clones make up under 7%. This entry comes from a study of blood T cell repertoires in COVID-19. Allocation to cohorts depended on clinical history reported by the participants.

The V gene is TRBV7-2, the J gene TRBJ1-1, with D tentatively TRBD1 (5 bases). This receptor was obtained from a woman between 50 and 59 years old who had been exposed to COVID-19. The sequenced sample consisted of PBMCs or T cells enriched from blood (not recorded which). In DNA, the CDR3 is TGTGCCAGCAGCTTACTACAGGTGGGTGAAGCTTTCTTT. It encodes CASSLLQVGEAFF.